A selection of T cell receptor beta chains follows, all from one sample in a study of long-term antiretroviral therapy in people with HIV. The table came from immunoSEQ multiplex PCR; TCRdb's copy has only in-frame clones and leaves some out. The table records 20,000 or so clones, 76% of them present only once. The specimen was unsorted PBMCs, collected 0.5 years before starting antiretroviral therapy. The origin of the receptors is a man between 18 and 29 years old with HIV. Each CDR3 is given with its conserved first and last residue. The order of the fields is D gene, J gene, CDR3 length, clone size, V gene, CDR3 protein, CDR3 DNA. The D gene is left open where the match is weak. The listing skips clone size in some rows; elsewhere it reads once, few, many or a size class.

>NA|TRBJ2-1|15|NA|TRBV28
CASSPWKGRTNEQFF
TGTGCCAGCAGTCCCTGGAAAGGGCGGACGAATGAGCAGTTCTTC
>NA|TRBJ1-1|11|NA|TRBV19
CASSAGTEAFF
TGTGCCAGTAGCGCCGGGACAGAAGCTTTCTTT
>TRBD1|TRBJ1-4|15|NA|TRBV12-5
CASGLDGTGEEKLFF
TGTGCTAGTGGTTTGGACGGGACAGGGGAAGAAAAACTGTTTTTT
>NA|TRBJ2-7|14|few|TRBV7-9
CASSLAVQGYEQYF
TGTGCCAGCAGCTTAGCGGTGCAGGGTTACGAGCAGTACTTC
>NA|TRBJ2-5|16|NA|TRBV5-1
CASSGRAGHPSETQYF
TGCGCCAGCAGCGGGCGGGCTGGACATCCTTCCGAGACCCAGTACTTC
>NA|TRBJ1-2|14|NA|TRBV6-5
CASSYSEGTYGYTF
TGTGCCAGCAGTTACTCGGAGGGTACCTATGGCTACACCTTC
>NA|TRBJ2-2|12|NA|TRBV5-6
CASSSNTGELFF
TGTGCCAGCAGCTCCAACACCGGGGAGCTGTTTTTT
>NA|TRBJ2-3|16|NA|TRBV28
CASSFLVAVGTDTQYF
TGTGCCAGCAGTTTCTTGGTAGCGGTGGGCACAGATACGCAGTATTTT
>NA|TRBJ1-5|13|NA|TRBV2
CASSDRGNQPQHF
TGTGCCAGCAGCGATCGTGGGAATCAGCCCCAGCATTTT
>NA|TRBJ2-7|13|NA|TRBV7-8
CASSLGGPYEQYF
TGTGCCAGCAGCTTAGGGGGTCCCTACGAGCAGTACTTC
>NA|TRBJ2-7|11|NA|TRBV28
CASSRPYEQYF
TGTGCCAGCAGTCGCCCCTACGAGCAGTACTTC
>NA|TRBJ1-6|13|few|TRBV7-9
CASSLRDNSPLHF
TGTGCCAGCAGTCTCAGGGATAATTCACCCCTCCACTTT
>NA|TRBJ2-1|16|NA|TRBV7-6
CASSLEVRRNYNEQFF
TGTGCCAGCAGCTTAGAAGTCCGGCGGAACTACAATGAGCAGTTCTTC
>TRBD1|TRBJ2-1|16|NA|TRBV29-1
CSVEKGTGLSYNEQFF
TGCAGCGTTGAGAAAGGGACAGGACTATCCTACAATGAGCAGTTCTTC
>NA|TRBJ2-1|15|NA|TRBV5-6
CASSFGASPKNEQFF
TGTGCCAGCAGCTTTGGAGCTAGCCCAAAAAATGAGCAGTTCTTC
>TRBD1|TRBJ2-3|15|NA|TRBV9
CASSVRQGASDTQYF
TGTGCCAGCAGCGTAAGACAGGGGGCCTCAGATACGCAGTATTTT
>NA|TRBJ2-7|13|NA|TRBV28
CASSLTGAREQYF
TGTGCCAGCAGTTTAACGGGGGCAAGGGAGCAGTACTTC
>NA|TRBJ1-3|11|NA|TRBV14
CAIFSGNTIYF
TGTGCCATCTTTTCTGGAAACACCATATATTTT
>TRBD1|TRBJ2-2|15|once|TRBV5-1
CASSPGQGVTGELFF
TGTGCCAGCAGCCCAGGACAGGGCGTCACCGGGGAGCTGTTTTTT
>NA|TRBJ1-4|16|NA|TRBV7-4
CASRHPGQSDNEKLFF
TGTGCCAGCAGACACCCGGGACAATCCGATAATGAAAAACTGTTTTTT
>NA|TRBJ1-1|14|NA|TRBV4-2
CASSQVGGAAGAFF
TGTGCCAGCAGCCAAGTAGGGGGTGCCGCGGGGGCTTTCTTT
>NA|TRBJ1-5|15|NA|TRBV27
CASSFRQFSNQPQHF
TGTGCCAGCAGTTTTAGGCAGTTTAGCAATCAGCCCCAGCATTTT
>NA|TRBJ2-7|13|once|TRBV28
CASSRGGRYEQYF
TGTGCCAGCAGTAGGGGGGGGCGCTACGAGCAGTACTTC
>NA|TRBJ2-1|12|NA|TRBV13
CASSFSGNEQFF
TGTGCCAGCAGCTTCTCGGGGAATGAGCAGTTCTTC
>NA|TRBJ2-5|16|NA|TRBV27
CASSPTAGQLQETQYF
TGTGCCAGCAGTCCTACCGCGGGACAGCTCCAAGAGACCCAGTACTTC
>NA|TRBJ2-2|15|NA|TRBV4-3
CASSQDRAATGELFF
TGCGCCAGCAGCCAAGATCGGGCGGCGACCGGGGAGCTGTTTTTT
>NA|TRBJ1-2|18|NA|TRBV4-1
CASSQPLRGDPGVDGYTF
TGCGCCAGCAGCCAACCCCTAAGGGGAGATCCAGGCGTGGATGGCTACACCTTC
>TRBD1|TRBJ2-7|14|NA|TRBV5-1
CASSTGTGRLEQYF
TGCGCCAGCAGCACCGGGACAGGGCGACTCGAGCAGTACTTC
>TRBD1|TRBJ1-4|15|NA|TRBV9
CASSGGDRGHEKLFF
TGTGCCAGCAGCGGGGGGGACAGGGGGCATGAAAAACTGTTTTTT
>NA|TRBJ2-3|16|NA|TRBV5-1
CASSLAGRASTDTQYF
TGCGCCAGCAGCTTGGCCGGGCGGGCTAGCACAGATACGCAGTATTTT
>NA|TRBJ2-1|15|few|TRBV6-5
CASSSPSEGYNEQFF
TGTGCCAGCAGTTCCCCCTCCGAGGGTTACAATGAGCAGTTCTTC
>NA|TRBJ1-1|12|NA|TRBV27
CASMAGRTEAFF
TGTGCCAGTATGGCGGGGAGGACTGAAGCTTTCTTT
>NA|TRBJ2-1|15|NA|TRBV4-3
CASSQSALAHNEQFF
TGCGCCAGCAGCCAATCCGCGTTGGCCCACAATGAGCAGTTCTTC
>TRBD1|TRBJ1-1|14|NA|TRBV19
CASTWDRENTEAFF
TGTGCCAGTACCTGGGACAGGGAGAACACTGAAGCTTTCTTT
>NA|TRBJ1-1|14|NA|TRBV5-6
CASSAGLVDTEAFF
TGTGCCAGCAGCGCAGGACTGGTGGACACTGAAGCTTTCTTT
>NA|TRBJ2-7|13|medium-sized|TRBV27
CASSLSQTAEQYF
TGTGCCAGCAGTTTATCCCAGACGGCCGAGCAGTACTTC
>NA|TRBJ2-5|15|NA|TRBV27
CASSLAFRSQETQYF
TGTGCCAGCAGTTTAGCTTTCAGGAGCCAAGAGACCCAGTACTTC
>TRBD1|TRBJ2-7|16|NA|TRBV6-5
CASSYWPTGVTYEQYF
TGTGCCAGCAGTTACTGGCCGACAGGGGTGACCTACGAGCAGTACTTC
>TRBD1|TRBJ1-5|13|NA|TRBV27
CASSYRGGAVQHF
TGTGCCAGCAGTTACAGGGGAGGGGCGGTCCAGCATTTT
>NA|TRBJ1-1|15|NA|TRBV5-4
CASSLVTVMNTEAFF
TGTGCCAGCAGCTTGGTGACAGTAATGAACACTGAAGCTTTCTTT
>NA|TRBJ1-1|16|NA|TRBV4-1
CASSQEGGGLNTEAFF
TGCGCCAGCAGCCAAGAAGGAGGGGGACTGAACACTGAAGCTTTCTTT
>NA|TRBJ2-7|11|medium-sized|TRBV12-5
CASGFAYEQYF
TGTGCTAGTGGTTTCGCGTACGAGCAGTACTTC
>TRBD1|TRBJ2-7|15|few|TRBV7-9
CASSDTGTGLGEQYF
TGTGCCAGCAGCGACACCGGGACAGGCCTCGGCGAGCAGTACTTC
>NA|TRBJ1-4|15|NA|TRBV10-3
CAISESGLRREKLFF
TGTGCCATCAGTGAGTCGGGGCTACGAAGGGAAAAACTGTTTTTT
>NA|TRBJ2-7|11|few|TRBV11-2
CASSDAHEQYF
TGTGCCAGCAGCGACGCTCACGAGCAGTACTTC
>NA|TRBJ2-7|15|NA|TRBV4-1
CASSQSTFEGYEQYF
TGCGCCAGCAGCCAATCGACCTTTGAGGGCTACGAGCAGTACTTC
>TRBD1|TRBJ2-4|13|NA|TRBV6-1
CASRSDRGNIQYF
TGTGCCAGCAGGTCGGACAGGGGTAACATTCAGTACTTC
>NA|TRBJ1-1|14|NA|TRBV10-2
CASSEGQGNTEAFF
TGCGCCAGCAGTGAGGGGCAGGGAAACACTGAAGCTTTCTTT
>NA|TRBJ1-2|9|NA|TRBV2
CASKDGYTF
TGTGCCAGCAAAGACGGCTACACCTTC
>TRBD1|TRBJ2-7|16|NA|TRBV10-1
CASSYLRDRGIGEQYF
TGCGCCAGCAGTTACCTCCGGGACAGGGGGATCGGGGAGCAGTACTTC
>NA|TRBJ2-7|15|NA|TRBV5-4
CASSQPGTSSYEQYF
TGTGCCAGCAGCCAACCCGGGACGTCTTCCTACGAGCAGTACTTC
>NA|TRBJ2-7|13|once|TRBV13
CASSETGTYEQYF
TGTGCCAGCAGCGAGACAGGTACCTACGAGCAGTACTTC
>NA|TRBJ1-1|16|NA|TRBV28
CASSNLQGTMNTEAFF
TGTGCCAGCAGCAACCTACAGGGAACCATGAACACTGAAGCTTTCTTT
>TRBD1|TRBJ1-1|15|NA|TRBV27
CASSFAGQPNTEAFF
TGTGCCAGCAGTTTCGCGGGACAGCCGAACACTGAAGCTTTCTTT
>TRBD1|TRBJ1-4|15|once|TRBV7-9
CASSKETGDNEKLFF
TGTGCCAGCAGCAAAGAGACAGGGGATAATGAAAAACTGTTTTTT
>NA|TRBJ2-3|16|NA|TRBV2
CASSPRVFGGADTQYF
TGTGCCAGCAGTCCCCGGGTTTTCGGGGGCGCAGATACGCAGTATTTT
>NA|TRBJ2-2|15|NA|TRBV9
CASSVRGENTGELFF
TGTGCCAGCAGCGTTCGCGGGGAGAACACCGGGGAGCTGTTTTTT
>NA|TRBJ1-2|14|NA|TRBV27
CASSDSSGYYGYTF
TGTGCCAGCAGCGACTCCTCAGGGTACTATGGCTACACCTTC